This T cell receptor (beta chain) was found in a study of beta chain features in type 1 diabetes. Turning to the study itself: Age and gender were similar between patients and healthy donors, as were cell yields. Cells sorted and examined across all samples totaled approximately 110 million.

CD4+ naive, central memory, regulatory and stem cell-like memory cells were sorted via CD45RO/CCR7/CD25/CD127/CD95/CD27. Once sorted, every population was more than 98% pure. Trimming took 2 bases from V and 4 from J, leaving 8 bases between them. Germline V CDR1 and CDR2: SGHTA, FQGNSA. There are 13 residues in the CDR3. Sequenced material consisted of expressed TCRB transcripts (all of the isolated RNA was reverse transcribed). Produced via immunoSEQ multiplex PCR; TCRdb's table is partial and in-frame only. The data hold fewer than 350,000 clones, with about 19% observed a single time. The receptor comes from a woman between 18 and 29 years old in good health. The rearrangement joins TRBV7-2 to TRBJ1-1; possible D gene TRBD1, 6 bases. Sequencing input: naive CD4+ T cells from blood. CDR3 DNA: TGTGCCAGCAGCTTATGGGGGCCCACTGAAGCTTTCTTT. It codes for CASSLWGPTEAFF.